Listed here are 6 T cell receptor beta chains from one sample, sequenced in a study of T and B cells in COVID-19 patients. TRB rearrangements were amplified by multiplex PCR with BIOMED2 TRB-A/B primers. Via MiXCR, TCRdb re-called the multiplex PCR reads, giving one row per CDR3 protein. The sample has fewer than 9,500 distinct CDR3 sequences; around 29% are singletons. From blood, roughly 250-500 ng of genomic DNA served as TRB template. The sample consisted of blood. The receptors shown here come from a human donor who had recovered from COVID-19.

This clonotype is classed as medium-sized. The V and J genes are TRBV19 and TRBJ1-6; D is unclear. CDR3 length: 13 amino acids. Germline assignment: CDR1 LNHDA and CDR2 SQIVND (reference sequence). With 3 bases removed from V and 9 bases from J, the gap between germline ends came to 9 bases. CDR3 in DNA: TGTGCCAGTAGTATGGAGCAGTTTTCACCCCTCCACTTT. This encodes CASSMEQFSPLHF.

The chain combines TRBV27 with TRBJ1-5, with TRBD1 matching 9 bases. Looked up from germline, CDR1 is MNHEY and CDR2 is SMNVEV (reference sequence). This CDR3 has 16 amino acids. Unmatched junction bases numbered 4, after V lost 3 bases and J lost 1 base. As DNA, the CDR3 is TGTGCCAGCAGTTTGACAGGGGGAAGCAGCAATCAGCCCCAGCATTTT. Amino acid sequence: CASSLTGGSSNQPQHF.

This clonotype came up a few times. V and J are TRBV6-1 and TRBJ2-5, with D maybe TRBD2 (7 bases). Trimming pared 2 bases from V and 5 bases from J, leaving 21 bases between. The CDR3 has 17 amino acids. Germline V gene sequence: CDR1 MNHNS, CDR2 SASEGT. The CDR3, as DNA: TGTGCCAGCAGTGAAAGGAGAAAGGGGGGGCAGGTGGAGACCCAGTACTTC. Translating it yields CASSERRKGGQVETQYF.

The chain carries TRBV10-3 and TRBJ1-1, with D uncertain. The CDR3 runs to 13 residues. V was trimmed by 5 bases and J by 0 bases, leaving 7 bases between them. The germline CDR1 and CDR2 sequences are ENHRY and SYGVKD. Here the CDR3 DNA reads TGTGCCATCAGTCCAGACATGAACACTGAAGCTTTCTTT. It codes for CAISPDMNTEAFF.

This clonotype is deemed medium-sized. The chain is built from TRBV19 and TRBJ2-1; 9 bases align to TRBD1. CDR1 LNHDA and CDR2 SQIVND come from the germline V gene (reference sequence). This CDR3 has 15 residues. The trim removed 1 base at V and 9 bases at J, leaving 7 bases unmatched. In nucleotides, the CDR3 is TGTGCCAGTAGTATAGTGGGGACAGGGATAAGTGAGCAGTTCTTC. It specifies CASSIVGTGISEQFF.

This chain links TRBV19 with TRBJ2-3; 9 bases align to TRBD2. Germline lookup yields CDR1 LNHDA and CDR2 SQIVND (reference sequence). The CDR3 is 15 residues long. Trimming cost V 5 bases and J 1 base; bases outside gene matches: 4. CDR3 amino acids: CASSPSSGGTDTQYF. CDR3 in DNA: TGTGCCAGTAGTCCCTCTAGCGGGGGCACAGATACGCAGTATTTT.